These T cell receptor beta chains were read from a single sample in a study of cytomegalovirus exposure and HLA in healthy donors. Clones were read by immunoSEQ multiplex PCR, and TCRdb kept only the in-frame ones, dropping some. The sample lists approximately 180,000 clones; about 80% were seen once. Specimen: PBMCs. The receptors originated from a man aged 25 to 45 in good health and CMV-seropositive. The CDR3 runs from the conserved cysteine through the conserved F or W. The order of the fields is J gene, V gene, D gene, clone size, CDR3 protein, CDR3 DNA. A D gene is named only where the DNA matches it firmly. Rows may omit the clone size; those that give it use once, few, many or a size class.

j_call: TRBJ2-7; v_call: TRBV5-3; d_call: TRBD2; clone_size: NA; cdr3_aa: CAKYERLAGDEQYF; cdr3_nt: TGTGCCAAGTACGAGAGACTAGCGGGAGACGAGCAGTACTTC
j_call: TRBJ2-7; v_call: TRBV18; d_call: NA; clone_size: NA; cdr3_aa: CASSRLAIYEQYF; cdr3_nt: TGTGCCAGCTCACGACTTGCCATTTACGAGCAGTACTTC
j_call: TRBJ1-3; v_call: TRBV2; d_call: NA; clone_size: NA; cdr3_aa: CASRETLLRNTIYF; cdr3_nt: TGTGCCAGCAGGGAGACCCTCCTCCGAAACACCATATATTTT
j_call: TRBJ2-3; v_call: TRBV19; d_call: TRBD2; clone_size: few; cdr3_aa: CASSTGLASLSTDTQYF; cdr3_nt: TGTGCCAGTAGTACCGGACTAGCCTCTCTTAGCACAGATACGCAGTATTTT
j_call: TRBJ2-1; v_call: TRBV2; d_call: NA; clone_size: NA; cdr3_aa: CASSPSVNEQFF; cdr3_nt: TGTGCCAGCAGTCCTTCTGTCAATGAGCAGTTCTTC
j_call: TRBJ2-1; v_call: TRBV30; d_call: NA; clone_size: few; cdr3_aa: CAWSVLFTFF; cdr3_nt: TGTGCCTGGAGTGTACTCTTCACGTTCTTC
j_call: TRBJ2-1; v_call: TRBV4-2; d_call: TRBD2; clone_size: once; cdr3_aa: CASSQLLSGIGNEQFF; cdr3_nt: TGTGCCAGCAGCCAGCTACTAAGCGGGATCGGCAATGAGCAGTTCTTC
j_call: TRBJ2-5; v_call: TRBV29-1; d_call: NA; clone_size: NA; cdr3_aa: CSVRSQGAQETQYF; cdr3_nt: TGCAGCGTTCGGTCTCAAGGGGCCCAAGAGACCCAGTACTTC
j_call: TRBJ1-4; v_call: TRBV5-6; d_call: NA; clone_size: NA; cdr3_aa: CASSLVRRNDEKLFF; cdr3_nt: TGTGCCAGCAGCTTGGTAAGGAGGAACGATGAAAAACTGTTTTTT
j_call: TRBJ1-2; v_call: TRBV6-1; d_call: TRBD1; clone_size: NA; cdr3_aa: CASGETGTAGGYTF; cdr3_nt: TGTGCCAGCGGGGAGACAGGGACGGCTGGTGGCTACACCTTC
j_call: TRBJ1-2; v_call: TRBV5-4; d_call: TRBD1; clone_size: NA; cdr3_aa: CASSSQGEGNYGYTF; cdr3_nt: TGTGCCAGCAGCTCACAGGGGGAGGGTAACTATGGCTACACCTTC
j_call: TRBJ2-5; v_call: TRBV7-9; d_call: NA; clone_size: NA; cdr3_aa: CASSPYRLGEETQYF; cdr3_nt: TGTGCCAGCAGCCCTTATCGACTGGGAGAAGAGACCCAGTACTTC
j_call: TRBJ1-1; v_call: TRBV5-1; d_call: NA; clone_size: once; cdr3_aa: CASSLVGEYASEAFF; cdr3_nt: TGCGCCAGCAGCTTGGTCGGGGAGTACGCCTCTGAAGCTTTCTTT
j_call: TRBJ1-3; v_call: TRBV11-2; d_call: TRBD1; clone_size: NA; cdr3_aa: CASSIRQGSGNTIYF; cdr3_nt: TGTGCCAGCAGCATAAGACAGGGGTCTGGAAACACCATATATTTT
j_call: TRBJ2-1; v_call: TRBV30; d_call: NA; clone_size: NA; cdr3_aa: CAWSAGTTYNEQFF; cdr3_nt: TGTGCCTGGAGCGCCGGGACAACCTACAATGAGCAGTTCTTC
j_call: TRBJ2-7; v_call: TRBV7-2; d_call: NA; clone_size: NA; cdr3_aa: CASSPSAGLTYEQYF; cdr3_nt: TGTGCCAGCAGCCCTTCTGCAGGCCTTACCTACGAGCAGTACTTC
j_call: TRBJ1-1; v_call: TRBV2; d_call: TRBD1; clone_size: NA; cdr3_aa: CASRQGDVGDTEAFF; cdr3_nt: TGTGCCTCCCGACAGGGGGACGTGGGGGACACTGAAGCTTTCTTT
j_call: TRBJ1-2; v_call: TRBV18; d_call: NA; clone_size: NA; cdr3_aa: CASSPEMNYGYTF; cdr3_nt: TGTGCCAGCTCACCAGAGATGAACTATGGCTACACCTTC
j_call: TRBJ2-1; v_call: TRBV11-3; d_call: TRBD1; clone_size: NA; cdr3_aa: CASSLLQGATPGQFF; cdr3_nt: TGTGCCAGCAGCTTATTGCAGGGGGCTACTCCAGGGCAGTTCTTC
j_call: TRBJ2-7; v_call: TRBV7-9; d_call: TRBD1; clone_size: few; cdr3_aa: CASSLGTGSYEQYF; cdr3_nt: TGTGCCAGCAGCTTAGGGACAGGCTCCTACGAGCAGTACTTC
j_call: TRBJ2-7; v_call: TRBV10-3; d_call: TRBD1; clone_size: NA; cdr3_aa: CAIRRDRDGEQYF; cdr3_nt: TGTGCCATCAGGAGGGACAGGGACGGGGAGCAGTACTTC
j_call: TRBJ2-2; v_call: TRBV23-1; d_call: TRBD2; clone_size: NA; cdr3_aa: CASRTGLAGGWEAELFF; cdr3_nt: TGCGCCAGCAGGACAGGACTAGCGGGAGGGTGGGAGGCGGAGCTGTTTTTT
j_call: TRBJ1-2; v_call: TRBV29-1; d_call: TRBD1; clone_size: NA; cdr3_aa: CSVEAGTGNYGYTF; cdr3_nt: TGCAGCGTTGAAGCAGGGACAGGCAACTATGGCTACACCTTC
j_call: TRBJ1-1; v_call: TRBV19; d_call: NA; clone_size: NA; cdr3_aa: CASSPRGGLMGAFF; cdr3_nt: TGTGCCAGTAGTCCGCGGGGAGGGCTCATGGGGGCTTTCTTT
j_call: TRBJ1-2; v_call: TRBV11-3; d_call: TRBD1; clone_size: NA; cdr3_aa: CASSLDPGQVYGYTF; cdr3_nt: TGTGCCAGCAGCTTAGACCCGGGACAGGTCTATGGCTACACCTTC
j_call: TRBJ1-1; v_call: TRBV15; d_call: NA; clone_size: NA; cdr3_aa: CATSRGQANTEAFF; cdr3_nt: TGTGCCACCAGCAGAGGACAGGCTAATACTGAAGCTTTCTTT
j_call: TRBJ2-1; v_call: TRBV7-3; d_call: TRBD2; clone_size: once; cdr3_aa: CASSLKELAGGPSHNEQFF; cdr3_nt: TGTGCCAGCAGCTTAAAGGAATTGGCGGGAGGGCCTTCGCACAATGAGCAGTTCTTC
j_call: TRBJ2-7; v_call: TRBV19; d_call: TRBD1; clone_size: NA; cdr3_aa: CASSVGTGSSEQYF; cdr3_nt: TGTGCCAGTAGTGTCGGGACAGGGTCCTCCGAGCAGTACTTC
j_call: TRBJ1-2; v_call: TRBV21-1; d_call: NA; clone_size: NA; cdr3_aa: CASSKESGARLNYGYTF; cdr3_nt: TGTGCCAGCAGCAAAGAATCAGGGGCCCGCCTTAACTATGGCTACACCTTC
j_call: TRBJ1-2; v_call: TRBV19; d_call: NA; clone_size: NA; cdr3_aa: CASSIRPRGDGYTF; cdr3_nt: TGTGCCAGTAGTATTCGCCCCAGGGGAGATGGCTACACCTTC
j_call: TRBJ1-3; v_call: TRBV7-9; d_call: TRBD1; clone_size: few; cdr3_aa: CASSLMGQGPGNTIYF; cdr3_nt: TGTGCCAGCAGCTTAATGGGACAGGGCCCTGGAAACACCATATATTTT
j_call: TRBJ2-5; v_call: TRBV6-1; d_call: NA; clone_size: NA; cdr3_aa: CASSELAGQETQYF; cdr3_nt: TGTGCCAGCAGTGAACTAGCAGGCCAAGAGACCCAGTACTTC
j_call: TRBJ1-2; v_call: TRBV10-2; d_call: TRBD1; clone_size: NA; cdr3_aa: CASSERGLSGYTF; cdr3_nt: TGCGCCAGCAGTGAAAGGGGGCTGAGCGGCTACACCTTC
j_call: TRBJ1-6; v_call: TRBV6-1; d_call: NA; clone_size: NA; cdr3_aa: CASSEVGREGSPLHF; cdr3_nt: TGTGCCAGCAGTGAAGTAGGCAGGGAAGGTTCACCCCTCCACTTT
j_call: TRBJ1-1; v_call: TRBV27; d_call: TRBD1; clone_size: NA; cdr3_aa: CASSSAGTGPFTEAFF; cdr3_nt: TGTGCCAGCAGTTCCGCCGGGACAGGCCCTTTCACTGAAGCTTTCTTT
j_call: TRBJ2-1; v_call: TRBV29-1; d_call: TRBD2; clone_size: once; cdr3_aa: CSVVRLAGVVHEQFF; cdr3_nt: TGCAGCGTTGTAAGGCTAGCGGGAGTAGTCCATGAGCAGTTCTTC
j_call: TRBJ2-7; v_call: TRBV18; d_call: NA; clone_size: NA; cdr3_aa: CASSPDRARTYEQYF; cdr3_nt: TGTGCCAGCTCACCCGACAGAGCAAGGACCTACGAGCAGTACTTC
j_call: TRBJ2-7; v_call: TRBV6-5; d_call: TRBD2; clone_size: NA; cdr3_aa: CASSYGASSGRIDF; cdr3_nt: TGTGCCAGCAGTTACGGCGCGTCTAGCGGGCGGATAGACTTC
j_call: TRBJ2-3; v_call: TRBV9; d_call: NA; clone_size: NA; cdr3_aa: CASSVQVSDTQYF; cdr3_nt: TGTGCCAGCAGCGTACAGGTCTCAGATACGCAGTATTTT
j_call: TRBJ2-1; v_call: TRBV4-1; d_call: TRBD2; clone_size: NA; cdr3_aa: CASSQGLAGGLEQFF; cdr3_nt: TGCGCCAGCAGCCAGGGACTAGCGGGGGGGCTTGAGCAGTTCTTC
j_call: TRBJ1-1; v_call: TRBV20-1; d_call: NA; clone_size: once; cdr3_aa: CSGSVQGEAFF; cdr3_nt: TGCAGTGGCTCGGTTCAGGGGGAAGCTTTCTTT
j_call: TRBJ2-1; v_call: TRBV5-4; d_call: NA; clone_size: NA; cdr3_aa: CASSSGDSGYNEQFF; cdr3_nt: TGTGCCAGCAGCTCGGGGGACTCAGGGTACAATGAGCAGTTCTTC
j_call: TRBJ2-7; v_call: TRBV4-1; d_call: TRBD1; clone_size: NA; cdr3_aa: CASSRPDRGYEQYF; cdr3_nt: TGCGCCAGCAGCCGCCCGGACAGGGGGTACGAGCAGTACTTC